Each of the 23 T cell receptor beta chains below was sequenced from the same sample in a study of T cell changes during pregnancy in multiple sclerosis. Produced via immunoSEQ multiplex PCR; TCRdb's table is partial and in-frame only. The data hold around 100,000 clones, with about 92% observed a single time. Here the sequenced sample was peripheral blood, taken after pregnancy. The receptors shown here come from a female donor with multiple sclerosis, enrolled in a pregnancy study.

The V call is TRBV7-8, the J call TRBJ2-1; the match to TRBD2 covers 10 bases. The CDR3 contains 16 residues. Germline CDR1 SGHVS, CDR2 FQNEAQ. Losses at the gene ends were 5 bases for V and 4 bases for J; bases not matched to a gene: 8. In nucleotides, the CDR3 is TGTGCCAGCAGCCTACGCACTAGCGGGGCATACAATGAGCAGTTCTTC. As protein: CASSLRTSGAYNEQFF. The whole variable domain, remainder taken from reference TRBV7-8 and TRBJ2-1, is GAGVSQSPRYKVAKRGQDVALRCDPISGHVSLFWYQQALGQGPEFLTYFQNEAQLDKSGLPSDRFFAERPEGSVSTLKIQRTQQEDSAVYLCASSLRTSGAYNEQFFGPGTRLTVL.

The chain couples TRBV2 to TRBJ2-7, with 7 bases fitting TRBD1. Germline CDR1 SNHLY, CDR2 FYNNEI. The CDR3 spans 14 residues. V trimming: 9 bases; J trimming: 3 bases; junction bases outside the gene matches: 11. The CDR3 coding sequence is TGTGCCAGTCTCCCGGACAGGACTTACTACGAGCAGTACTTC. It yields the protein CASLPDRTYYEQYF.

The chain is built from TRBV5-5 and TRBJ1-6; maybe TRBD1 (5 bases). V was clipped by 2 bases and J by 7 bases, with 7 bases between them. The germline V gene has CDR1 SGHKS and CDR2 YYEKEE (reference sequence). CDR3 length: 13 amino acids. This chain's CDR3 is CASSFPGNSPLHF. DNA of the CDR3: TGTGCCAGCAGCTTTCCAGGGAATTCACCCCTCCACTTT.

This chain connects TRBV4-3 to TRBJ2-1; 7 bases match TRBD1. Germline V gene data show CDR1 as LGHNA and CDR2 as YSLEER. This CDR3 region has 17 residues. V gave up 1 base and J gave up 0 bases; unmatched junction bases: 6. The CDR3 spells CASSQGGGDSSYNEQFF. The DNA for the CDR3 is TGCGCCAGCAGCCAAGGGGGTGGGGACAGCTCCTACAATGAGCAGTTCTTC.

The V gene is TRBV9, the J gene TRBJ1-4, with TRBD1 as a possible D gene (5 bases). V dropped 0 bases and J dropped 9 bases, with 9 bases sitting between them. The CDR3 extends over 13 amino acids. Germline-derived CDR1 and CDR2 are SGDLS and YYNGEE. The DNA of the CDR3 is TGTGCCAGCAGCGTAGATCAGGGAAAAAAACTGTTTTTT. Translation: CASSVDQGKKLFF.

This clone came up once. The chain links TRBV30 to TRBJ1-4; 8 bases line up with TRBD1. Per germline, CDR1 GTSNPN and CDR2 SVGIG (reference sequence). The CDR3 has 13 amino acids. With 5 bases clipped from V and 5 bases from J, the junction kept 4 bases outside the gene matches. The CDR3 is CAWAGQGNEKLFF. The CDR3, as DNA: TGTGCCTGGGCAGGACAGGGAAATGAAAAACTGTTTTTT.

This CDR3 is CASSDRGRKMNTEAFF. Here the CDR3 DNA reads TGCGCCAGCAGCGACAGGGGGCGGAAAATGAACACTGAAGCTTTCTTT. The J gene is TRBJ1-1, the V gene TRBV5-1; 10 nucleotides align to TRBD1. Germline trimming cut 4 bases from V and 0 bases from J; bases unmatched to any gene: 6. The CDR3 consists of 16 residues. CDR1 is SGHRS and CDR2 is YFSETQ in the germline V gene. The full variable domain, rest sourced from reference TRBV5-1 and TRBJ1-1, is KAGVTQTPRYLIKTRGQQVTLSCSPISGHRSVSWYQQTPGQGLQFLFEYFSETQRNKGNFPGRFSGRQFSNSRSEMNVSTLELGDSALYLCASSDRGRKMNTEAFFGQGTRLTVV.

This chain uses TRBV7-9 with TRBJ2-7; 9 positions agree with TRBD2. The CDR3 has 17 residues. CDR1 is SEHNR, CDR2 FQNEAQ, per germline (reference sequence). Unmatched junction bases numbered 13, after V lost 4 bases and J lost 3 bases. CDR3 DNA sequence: TGTGCCAGCAGCTCCGGCCCGCGGGGGGGAGTTAGCTACGAGCAGTACTTC. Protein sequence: CASSSGPRGGVSYEQYF.

CDR3 residues: CASTQVRGGTEAFF. DNA of the CDR3: TGTGCCAGCACCCAGGTGAGGGGAGGCACTGAAGCTTTCTTT. The chain combines TRBV6-5 with TRBJ1-1; weak D call: TRBD1 (5 bases). Germline loops: CDR1 MNHEY, CDR2 SVGAGI. The CDR3 totals 14 residues. The V end was cut by 7 bases, the J end by 4 bases, with 16 bases between.

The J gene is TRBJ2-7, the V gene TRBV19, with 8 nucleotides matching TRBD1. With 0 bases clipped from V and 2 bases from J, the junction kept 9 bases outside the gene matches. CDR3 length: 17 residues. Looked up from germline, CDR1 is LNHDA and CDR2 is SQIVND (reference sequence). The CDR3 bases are TGTGCCAGTAGTATAGACGGAACCGGGACAGGAGCCTACGAGCAGTACTTC. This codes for CASSIDGTGTGAYEQYF.

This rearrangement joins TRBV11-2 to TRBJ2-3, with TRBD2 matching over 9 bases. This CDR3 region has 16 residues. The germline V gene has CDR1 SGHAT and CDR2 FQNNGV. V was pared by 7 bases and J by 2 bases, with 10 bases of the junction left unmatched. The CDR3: CASTPRTSAFTDTQYF. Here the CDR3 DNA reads TGTGCCAGCACCCCTCGGACTAGCGCTTTCACAGATACGCAGTATTTT.

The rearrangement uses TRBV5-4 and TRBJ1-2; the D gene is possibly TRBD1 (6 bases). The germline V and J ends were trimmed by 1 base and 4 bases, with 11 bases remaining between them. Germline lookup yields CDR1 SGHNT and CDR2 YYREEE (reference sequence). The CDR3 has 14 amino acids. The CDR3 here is CASSLNREGYGYTF. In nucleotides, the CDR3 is TGTGCCAGCAGCTTGAACAGGGAAGGCTATGGCTACACCTTC.

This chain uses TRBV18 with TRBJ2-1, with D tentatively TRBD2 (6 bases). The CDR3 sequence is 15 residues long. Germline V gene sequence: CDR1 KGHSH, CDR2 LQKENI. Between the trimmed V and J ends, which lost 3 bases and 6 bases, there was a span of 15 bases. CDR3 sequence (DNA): TGTGCCAGCTCACCGCTGGGACTGGTGGGCAATGAGCAGTTCTTC. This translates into CASSPLGLVGNEQFF.

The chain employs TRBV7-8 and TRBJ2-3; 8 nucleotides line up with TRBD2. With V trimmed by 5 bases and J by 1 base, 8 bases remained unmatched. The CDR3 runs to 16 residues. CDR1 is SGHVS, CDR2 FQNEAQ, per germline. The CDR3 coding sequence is TGTGCCAGCAGCAGGTGGAGTAGCGGGGGCACAGATACGCAGTATTTT. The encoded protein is CASSRWSSGGTDTQYF.

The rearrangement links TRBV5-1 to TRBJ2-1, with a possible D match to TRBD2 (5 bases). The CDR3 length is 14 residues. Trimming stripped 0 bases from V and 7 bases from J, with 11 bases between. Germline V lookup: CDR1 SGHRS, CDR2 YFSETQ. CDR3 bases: TGCGCCAGCAGCTTGGGCCCCCAGCGGAATGAGCAGTTCTTC. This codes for CASSLGPQRNEQFF.

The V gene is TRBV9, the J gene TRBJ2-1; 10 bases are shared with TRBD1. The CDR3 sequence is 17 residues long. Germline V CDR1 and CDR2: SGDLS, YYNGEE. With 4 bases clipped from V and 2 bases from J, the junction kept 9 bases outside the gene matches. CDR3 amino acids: CASSPGTGVQPYNEQFF. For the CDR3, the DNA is TGTGCCAGCAGCCCCGGGACAGGGGTTCAACCCTACAATGAGCAGTTCTTC. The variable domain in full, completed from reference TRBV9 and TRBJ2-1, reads DSGVTQTPKHLITATGQRVTLRCSPRSGDLSVYWYQQSLDQGLQFLIQYYNGEERAKGNILERFSAQQFPDLHSELNLSSLELGDSALYFCASSPGTGVQPYNEQFFGPGTRLTVL.

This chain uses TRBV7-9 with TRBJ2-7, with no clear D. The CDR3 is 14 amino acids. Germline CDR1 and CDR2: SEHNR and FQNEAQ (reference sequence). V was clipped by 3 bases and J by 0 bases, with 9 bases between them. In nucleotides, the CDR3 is TGTGCCAGCAGCTTTCGCGAAAGCTCCTACGAGCAGTACTTC. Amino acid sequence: CASSFRESSYEQYF.

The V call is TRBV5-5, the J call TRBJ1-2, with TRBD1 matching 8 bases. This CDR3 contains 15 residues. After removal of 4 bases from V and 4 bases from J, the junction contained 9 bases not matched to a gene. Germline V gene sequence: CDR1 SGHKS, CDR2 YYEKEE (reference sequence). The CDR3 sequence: CASSRTGGERYGYTF. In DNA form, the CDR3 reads TGTGCCAGCAGCCGAACAGGGGGGGAACGCTATGGCTACACCTTC.

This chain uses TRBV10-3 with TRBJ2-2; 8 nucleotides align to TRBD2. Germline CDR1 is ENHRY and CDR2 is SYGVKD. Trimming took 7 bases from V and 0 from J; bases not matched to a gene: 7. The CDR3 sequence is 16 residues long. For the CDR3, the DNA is TGTGCCATCATGGATCCGGGGGGGCCGAACACCGGGGAGCTGTTTTTT. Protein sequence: CAIMDPGGPNTGELFF.

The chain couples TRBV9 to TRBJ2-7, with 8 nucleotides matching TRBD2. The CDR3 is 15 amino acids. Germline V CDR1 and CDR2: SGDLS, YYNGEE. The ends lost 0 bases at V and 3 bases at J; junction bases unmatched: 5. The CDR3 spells CASSVGSGSGYEQYF. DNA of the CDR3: TGTGCCAGCAGCGTAGGGAGCGGGAGTGGCTACGAGCAGTACTTC.

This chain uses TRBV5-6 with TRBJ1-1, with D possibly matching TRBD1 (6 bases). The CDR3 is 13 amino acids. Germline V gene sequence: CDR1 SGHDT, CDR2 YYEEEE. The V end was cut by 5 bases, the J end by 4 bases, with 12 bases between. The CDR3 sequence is CASSPGTPTEAFF. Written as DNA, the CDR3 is TGTGCCAGCAGTCCAGGGACACCCACTGAAGCTTTCTTT.

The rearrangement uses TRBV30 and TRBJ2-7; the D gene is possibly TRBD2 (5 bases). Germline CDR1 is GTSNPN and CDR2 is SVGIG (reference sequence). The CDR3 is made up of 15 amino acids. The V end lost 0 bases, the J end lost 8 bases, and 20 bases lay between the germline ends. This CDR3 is CAWSVVGLLEGKQYF. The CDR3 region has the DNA TGTGCCTGGAGTGTGGTGGGTCTCCTCGAGGGCAAGCAGTACTTC.

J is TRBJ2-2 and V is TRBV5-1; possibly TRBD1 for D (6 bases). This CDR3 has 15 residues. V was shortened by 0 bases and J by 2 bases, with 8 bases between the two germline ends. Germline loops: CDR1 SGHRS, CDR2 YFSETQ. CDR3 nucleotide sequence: TGCGCCAGCAGCTTGGGGGGACAAAACACCGGGGAGCTGTTTTTT. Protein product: CASSLGGQNTGELFF.